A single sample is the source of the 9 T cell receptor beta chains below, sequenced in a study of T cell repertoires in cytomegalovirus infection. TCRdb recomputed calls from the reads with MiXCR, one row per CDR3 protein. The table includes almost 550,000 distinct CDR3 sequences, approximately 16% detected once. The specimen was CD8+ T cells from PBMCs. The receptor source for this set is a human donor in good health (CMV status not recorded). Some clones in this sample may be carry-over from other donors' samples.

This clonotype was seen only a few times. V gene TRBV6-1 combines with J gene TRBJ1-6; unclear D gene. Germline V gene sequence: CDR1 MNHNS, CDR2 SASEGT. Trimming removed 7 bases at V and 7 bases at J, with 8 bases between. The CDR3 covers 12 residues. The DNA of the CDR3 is TGTGCCAGCACCGCGAGGAATTCACCCCTCCACTTT. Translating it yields CASTARNSPLHF.

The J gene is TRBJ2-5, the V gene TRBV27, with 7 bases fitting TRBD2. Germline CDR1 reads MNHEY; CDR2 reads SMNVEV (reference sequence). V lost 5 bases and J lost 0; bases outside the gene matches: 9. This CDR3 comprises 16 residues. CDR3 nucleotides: TGTGCCAGCAGTCCCTCGGCGGGAGAGTACCAAGAGACCCAGTACTTC. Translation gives CASSPSAGEYQETQYF.

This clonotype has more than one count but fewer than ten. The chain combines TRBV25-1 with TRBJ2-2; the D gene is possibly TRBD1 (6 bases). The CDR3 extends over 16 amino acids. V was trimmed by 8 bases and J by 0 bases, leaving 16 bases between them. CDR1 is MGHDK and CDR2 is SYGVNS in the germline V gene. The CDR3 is CASGGWDTSNTGELFF. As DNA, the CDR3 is TGTGCCAGCGGTGGTTGGGACACATCGAACACCGGGGAGCTGTTTTTT.

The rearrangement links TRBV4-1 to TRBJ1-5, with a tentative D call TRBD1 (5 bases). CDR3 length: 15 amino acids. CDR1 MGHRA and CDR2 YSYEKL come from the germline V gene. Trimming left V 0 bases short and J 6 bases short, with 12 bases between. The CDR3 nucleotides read TGCGCCAGCAGCCAAGATCTGGGACTGCTTCAGCCCCAGCATTTT. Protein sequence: CASSQDLGLLQPQHF.

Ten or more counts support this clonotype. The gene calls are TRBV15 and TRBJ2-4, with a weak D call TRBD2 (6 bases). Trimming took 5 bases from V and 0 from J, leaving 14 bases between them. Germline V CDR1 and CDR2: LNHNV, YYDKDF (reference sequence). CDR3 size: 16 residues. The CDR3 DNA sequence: TGTGCCACCAGCGGTATAGCGGAGTTAGCCAAAAACATTCAGTACTTC. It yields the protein CATSGIAELAKNIQYF.

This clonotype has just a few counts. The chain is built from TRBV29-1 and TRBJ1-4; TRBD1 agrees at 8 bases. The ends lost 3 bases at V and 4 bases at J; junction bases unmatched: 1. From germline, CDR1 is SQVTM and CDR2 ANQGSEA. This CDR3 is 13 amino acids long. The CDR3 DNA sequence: TGCAGCGTTGATGACAGGGGTAATGAAAAACTGTTTTTT. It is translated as CSVDDRGNEKLFF.

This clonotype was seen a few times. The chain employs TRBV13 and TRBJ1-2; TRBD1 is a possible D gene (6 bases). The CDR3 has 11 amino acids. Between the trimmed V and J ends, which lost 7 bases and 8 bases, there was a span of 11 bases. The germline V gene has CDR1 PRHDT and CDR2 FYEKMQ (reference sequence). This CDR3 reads CASKTGPGYTF. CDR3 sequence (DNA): TGTGCCAGCAAAACAGGGCCGGGCTACACCTTC.

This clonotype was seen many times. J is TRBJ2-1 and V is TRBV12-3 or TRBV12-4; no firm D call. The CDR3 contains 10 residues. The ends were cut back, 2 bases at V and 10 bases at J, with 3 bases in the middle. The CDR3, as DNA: TGTGCCAGCAGTTTAACCGAGCAGTTCTTC. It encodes CASSLTEQFF.

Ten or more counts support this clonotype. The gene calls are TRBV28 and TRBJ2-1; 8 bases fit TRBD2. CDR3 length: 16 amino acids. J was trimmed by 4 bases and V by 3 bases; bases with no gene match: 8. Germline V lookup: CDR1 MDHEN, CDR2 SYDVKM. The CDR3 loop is CASSLVRTSKYNEQFF. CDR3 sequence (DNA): TGTGCCAGCAGTTTGGTTCGGACTAGCAAATACAATGAGCAGTTCTTC.